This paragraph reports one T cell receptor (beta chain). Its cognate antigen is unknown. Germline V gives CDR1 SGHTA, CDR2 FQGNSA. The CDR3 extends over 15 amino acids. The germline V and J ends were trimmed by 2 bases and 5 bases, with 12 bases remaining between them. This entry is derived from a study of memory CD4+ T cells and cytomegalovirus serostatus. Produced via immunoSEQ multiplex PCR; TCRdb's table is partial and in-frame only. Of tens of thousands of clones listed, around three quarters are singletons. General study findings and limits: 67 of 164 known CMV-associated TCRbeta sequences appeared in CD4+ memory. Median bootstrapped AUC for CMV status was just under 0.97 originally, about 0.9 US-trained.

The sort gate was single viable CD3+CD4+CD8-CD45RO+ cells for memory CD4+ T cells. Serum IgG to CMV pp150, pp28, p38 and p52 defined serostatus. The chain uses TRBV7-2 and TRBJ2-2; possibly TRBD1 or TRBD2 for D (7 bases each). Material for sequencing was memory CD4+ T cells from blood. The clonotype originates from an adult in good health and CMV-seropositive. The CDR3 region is CASSLRQGGTGELFF. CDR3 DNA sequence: TGTGCCAGCAGCTTACGACAGGGAGGGACCGGGGAGCTGTTTTTT.